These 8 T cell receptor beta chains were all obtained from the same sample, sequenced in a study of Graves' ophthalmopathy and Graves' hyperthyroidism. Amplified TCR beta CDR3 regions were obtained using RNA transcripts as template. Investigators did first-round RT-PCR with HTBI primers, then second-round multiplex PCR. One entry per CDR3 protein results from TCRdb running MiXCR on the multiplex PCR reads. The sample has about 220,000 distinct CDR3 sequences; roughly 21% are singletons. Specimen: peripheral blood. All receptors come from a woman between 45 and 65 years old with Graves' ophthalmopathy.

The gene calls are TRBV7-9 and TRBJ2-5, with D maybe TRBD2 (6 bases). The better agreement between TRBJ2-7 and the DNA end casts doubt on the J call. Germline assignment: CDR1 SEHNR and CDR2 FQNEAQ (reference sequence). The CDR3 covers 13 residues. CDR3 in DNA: TGTGCCAGCAGCCATTTGCGGGGCTACGAGCAGTACTTC. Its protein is CASSHLRGYEQYF.

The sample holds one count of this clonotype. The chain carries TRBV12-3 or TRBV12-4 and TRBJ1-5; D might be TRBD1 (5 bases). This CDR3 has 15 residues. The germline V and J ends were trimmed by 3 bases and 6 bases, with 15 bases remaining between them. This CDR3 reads CASSFSTGQIQPQHF. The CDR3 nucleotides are TGTGCCAGCAGTTTTTCAACGGGGCAGATTCAGCCCCAGCATTTT.

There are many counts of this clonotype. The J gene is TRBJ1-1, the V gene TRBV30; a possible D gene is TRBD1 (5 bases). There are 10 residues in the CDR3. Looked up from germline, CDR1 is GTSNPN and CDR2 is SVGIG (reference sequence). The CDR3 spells CAQDSGRAFF. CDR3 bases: TGTGCTCAAGACAGCGGTCGAGCTTTCTTT.

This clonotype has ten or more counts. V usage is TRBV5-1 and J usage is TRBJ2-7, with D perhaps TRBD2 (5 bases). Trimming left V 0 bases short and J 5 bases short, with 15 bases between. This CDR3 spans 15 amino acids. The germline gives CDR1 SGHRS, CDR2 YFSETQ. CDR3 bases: TGCGCCAGCAGCTTGGGTGACGGGATAGTGGACGAGCAGTACTTC. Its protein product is CASSLGDGIVDEQYF. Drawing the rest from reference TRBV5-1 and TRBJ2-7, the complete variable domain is KAGVTQTPRYLIKTRGQQVTLSCSPISGHRSVSWYQQTPGQGLQFLFEYFSETQRNKGNFPGRFSGRQFSNSRSEMNVSTLELGDSALYLCASSLGDGIVDEQYFGPGTRLTVT.

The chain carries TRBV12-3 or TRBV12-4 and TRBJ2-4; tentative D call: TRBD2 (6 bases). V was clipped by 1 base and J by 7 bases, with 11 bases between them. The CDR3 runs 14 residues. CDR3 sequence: CASSLGPGTNIQYF. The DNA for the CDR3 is TGTGCCAGCAGTTTAGGCCCAGGGACTAACATTCAGTACTTC.

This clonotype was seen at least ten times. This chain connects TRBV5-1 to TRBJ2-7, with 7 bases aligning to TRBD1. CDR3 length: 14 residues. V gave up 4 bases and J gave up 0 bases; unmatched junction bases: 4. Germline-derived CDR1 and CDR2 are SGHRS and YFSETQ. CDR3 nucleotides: TGCGCCAGCAGCCGAGACAGGGACTCCTACGAGCAGTACTTC. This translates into CASSRDRDSYEQYF.

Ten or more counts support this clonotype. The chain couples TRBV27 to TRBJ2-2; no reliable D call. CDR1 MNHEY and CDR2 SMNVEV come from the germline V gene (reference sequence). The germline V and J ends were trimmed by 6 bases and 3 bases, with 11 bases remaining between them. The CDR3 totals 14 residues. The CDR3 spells CASSPRYYTGELFF. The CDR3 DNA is TGTGCCAGCAGCCCCAGATACTACACCGGGGAGCTGTTTTTT.

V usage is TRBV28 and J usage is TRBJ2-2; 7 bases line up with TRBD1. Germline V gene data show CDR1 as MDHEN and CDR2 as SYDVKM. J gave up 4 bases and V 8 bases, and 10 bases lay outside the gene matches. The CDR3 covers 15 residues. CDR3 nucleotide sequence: TGTGCCAGCTTATACAGACAGGGTTTCACCGGGGAGCTGTTTTTT. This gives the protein CASLYRQGFTGELFF.